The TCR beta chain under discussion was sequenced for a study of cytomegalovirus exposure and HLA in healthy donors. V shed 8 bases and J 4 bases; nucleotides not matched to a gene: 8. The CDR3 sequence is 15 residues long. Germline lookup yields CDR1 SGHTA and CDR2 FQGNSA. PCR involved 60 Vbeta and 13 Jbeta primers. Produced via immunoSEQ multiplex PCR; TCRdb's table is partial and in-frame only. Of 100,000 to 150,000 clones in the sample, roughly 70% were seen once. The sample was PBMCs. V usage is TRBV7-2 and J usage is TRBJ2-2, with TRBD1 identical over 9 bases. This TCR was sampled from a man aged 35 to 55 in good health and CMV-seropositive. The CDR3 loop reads CASGYRGRGTGELFF. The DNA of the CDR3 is TGTGCCAGCGGCTACAGGGGGCGGGGCACCGGGGAGCTGTTTTTT.